This entry concerns a single T cell receptor (beta chain). Antigen specificity is unknown. The data were taken from a study of stem cell transplantation in POMP-related autoinflammatory disease. Study-level information: Defective thymoproteasomes were hypothesized to impair CD8+ T-cell positive selection. Before transplant, CD4+ T cells skewed naive and CD8+ proportions were low.

Repertoires were generated with immunoSEQ multiplex PCR, while TCRdb's copy carries only in-frame clones and drops some. The data contain thousands of clones, approximately 90% of them seen just once; the ten biggest clones take up less than 3%. V shed 2 bases and J shed 6 bases, with 14 bases lying between them. The length of the CDR3 is 15 residues. Germline V gene data show CDR1 as MDHEN and CDR2 as SYDVKM. Whole-study results and caveats: A trend toward lower repertoire diversity and greater clonality appeared in every analyzed T-cell subset of PRAID patients. In PRAID patients, the number of distinct TRB V-J gene pairings was restricted.

Sequenced material: CD8+ T cells from PBMCs, taken before stem cell transplantation. V is TRBV28 and J is TRBJ2-1; D perhaps matches TRBD2 (6 bases). The TCR originated in a human donor with POMP-related autoinflammation and immune dysregulation (PRAID). DNA for the CDR3: TGTGCCAGCAGTTTAACGGGAGTGGCTTCCAATGAGCAGTTCTTC. This gives the protein CASSLTGVASNEQFF.